This passage covers 30 T cell receptor beta chains from one sample sequenced in a study of early T cells in non-severe SARS-CoV-2 infection. TCRdb reprocessed the 5' RACE reads via MiXCR and lists one record per CDR3 protein. This table has about 61,000 distinct CDR3 sequences, 11% appearing once. Sequenced: whole blood. The receptors derive from an adult who was a healthcare worker with PCR-confirmed SARS-CoV-2 infection or an uninfected control (not recorded which).

This clonotype was seen ten or more times. This chain connects TRBV18 to TRBJ1-4; D is unresolved. The CDR3 totals 15 residues. V lost 3 bases and J 0 bases, leaving 8 bases between the germline ends. CDR1 and CDR2 (germline): KGHSH, LQKENI. The DNA for the CDR3 is TGTGCCAGCTCACCTGCCCTTGCAACTAATGAAAAACTGTTTTTT. Translation: CASSPALATNEKLFF.

This clonotype appeared many times. The chain employs TRBV12-3 or TRBV12-4 and TRBJ1-1; D gene uncertain. V was shortened by 3 bases and J by 3 bases, with 8 bases between the two germline ends. This CDR3 spans 13 amino acids. The DNA of the CDR3 is TGTGCCAGCAGTTTTTCGGACGACACTGAAGCTTTCTTT. It specifies CASSFSDDTEAFF.

In this sample, this clonotype turned up many times. V usage is TRBV10-3 and J usage is TRBJ2-6; 10 nucleotides line up with TRBD1. The CDR3 is made up of 17 amino acids. With 4 bases clipped from V and 0 bases from J, the junction kept 3 bases outside the gene matches. The germline gives CDR1 ENHRY, CDR2 SYGVKD. The CDR3 sequence is CAISVGDRGSGANVLTF. The CDR3 nucleotides are TGTGCCATCAGTGTAGGGGACAGGGGCTCTGGGGCCAACGTCCTGACTTTC.

The table lists this clonotype with many counts. This chain uses TRBV27 with TRBJ2-7, with 7 bases fitting TRBD2. With V trimmed by 7 bases and J by 2 bases, 5 bases remained unmatched. This CDR3 has 13 residues. CDR1 is MNHEY and CDR2 is SMNVEV in the germline V gene (reference sequence). The CDR3 nucleotides read TGTGCCAGCACCAGACTAGCAACCTACGAGCAGTACTTC. It codes for CASTRLATYEQYF.

This clonotype was found many times. At one of its ends the junction is not consistent with the germline gene, which may arise from a read error. The genes are TRBV6-5 and TRBJ1-2; no reliable D call. Germline lookup yields CDR1 MNHEY and CDR2 SVGAGI. The CDR3 is 14 amino acids. The CDR3 DNA is TGTGCCAGCAGCTACTCGTACGCCAGCTATGGCTACACCTTC. Its protein is CASSYSYASYGYTF.

The sample holds many counts of this clonotype. The J gene is TRBJ2-7, the V gene TRBV30, with D uncertain. The CDR3 sequence is 13 residues long. The ends were cut back, 0 bases at V and 7 bases at J, with 13 bases in the middle. Germline V gives CDR1 GTSNPN, CDR2 SVGIG (reference sequence). CDR3 DNA sequence: TGTGCCTGGAGTGTCACCCCCAGTACGGAGCAGTACTTC. This codes for CAWSVTPSTEQYF.

This clonotype has more than one count but fewer than ten. This chain links TRBV20-1 with TRBJ2-1, with TRBD2 matching over 10 bases. Germline V gives CDR1 DFQATT, CDR2 SNEGSKA (reference sequence). The CDR3 has 17 residues. The ends lost 5 bases at V and 0 bases at J; junction bases unmatched: 10. The CDR3 sequence is CSAVPGLALSSYNEQFF. CDR3 nucleotides: TGCAGTGCTGTCCCGGGACTAGCGTTAAGCTCCTACAATGAGCAGTTCTTC.

The chain combines TRBV18 with TRBJ1-2, with D perhaps TRBD1 (6 bases). Germline CDR1 KGHSH, CDR2 LQKENI. There are 15 residues in the CDR3. V lost 3 bases and J 6 bases, leaving 17 bases between the germline ends. CDR3 sequence reads: CASSPGQKGLDGYTF. CDR3 DNA sequence: TGTGCCAGCTCACCTGGACAGAAAGGGCTGGATGGCTACACCTTC.

In nucleotides, the CDR3 is TGCGCCAGCAGCTTGGCCGGGACAGGGGACGGCTACACCTTC. Its translation: CASSLAGTGDGYTF. The J gene is TRBJ1-2, the V gene TRBV5-1, with 10 bases fitting TRBD1. Germline V CDR1 and CDR2: SGHRS, YFSETQ. The CDR3 sequence is 14 residues long. The V gene end was trimmed by 0 bases and the J gene end by 8 bases; junction bases not matched to a gene: 4.

This clonotype has at least ten counts. The chain employs TRBV7-6 and TRBJ1-5; D gene unclear. This CDR3 region has 17 residues. The V end was cut by 5 bases, the J end by 1 base, with 18 bases between. Germline CDR1 and CDR2: SGHVS and FNYEAQ. The CDR3 DNA reads TGTGCCAGCAGCCTAAGACCGAGAGCCAGGAGCAATCAGCCCCAGCATTTT. Protein: CASSLRPRARSNQPQHF.

This clonotype has just a few counts. The chain joins TRBV29-1 to TRBJ1-1, with 7 positions matching TRBD1. The CDR3 has 12 amino acids. Germline V gene lookup returns CDR1 SQVTM and CDR2 ANQGSEA. J lost 7 bases, V lost 7 bases, and 9 bases had no gene match. Written as DNA, the CDR3 is TGCAGCGGTAGGACAGGCCCTCGTGAAGCTTTCTTT. Amino acids: CSGRTGPREAFF.

J is TRBJ2-5 and V is TRBV20-1, with D perhaps TRBD2 (6 bases). V lost 5 bases to trimming and J lost 5 bases, with 21 bases between them. Germline V gene sequence: CDR1 DFQATT, CDR2 SNEGSKA (reference sequence). CDR3 length: 15 amino acids. As DNA, the CDR3 is TGCAGTGCTGGAGGAGGGCCCTCGCGTCAGGAGACCCAGTACTTC. This gives the protein CSAGGGPSRQETQYF.

In this sample, this clonotype turned up a few times. The chain employs TRBV20-1 and TRBJ1-1, with D perhaps TRBD1 (6 bases). CDR3 length: 13 residues. V was cut by 6 bases and J by 8 bases, with 19 bases left in between. In germline, CDR1 is DFQATT, CDR2 SNEGSKA (reference sequence). DNA for the CDR3: TGCAGTGCCAAAAGACTGGGGGGCCCCGAAGCTTTCTTT. Translating it yields CSAKRLGGPEAFF.

The sample holds a few counts of this clonotype. The chain uses TRBV10-3 and TRBJ2-7, with 9 nucleotides matching TRBD1. Germline lookup yields CDR1 ENHRY and CDR2 SYGVKD. This CDR3 comprises 13 residues. Losses at the gene ends were 10 bases for V and 4 bases for J; bases not matched to a gene: 8. CDR3 loop: CATPGQGWYEQYF. CDR3 in DNA: TGTGCCACGCCAGGACAGGGGTGGTACGAGCAGTACTTC.

This sequence joins TRBV29-1 and TRBJ1-1; perhaps TRBD1 as D (6 bases). Between the trimmed V and J ends, which lost 5 bases and 4 bases, there was a span of 11 bases. In germline, CDR1 is SQVTM, CDR2 ANQGSEA. The CDR3 consists of 12 residues. The CDR3 protein is CSVWDTGTEAFF. The CDR3 DNA follows: TGCAGCGTTTGGGACACGGGCACTGAAGCTTTCTTT.

This clonotype has just a few counts. The rearrangement joins TRBV7-9 to TRBJ2-3, with TRBD1 as a possible D gene (6 bases). The germline V and J ends were trimmed by 6 bases and 6 bases, with 22 bases remaining between them. This CDR3 has 16 amino acids. CDR1 and CDR2 (germline): SEHNR, FQNEAQ (reference sequence). CDR3 amino acids: CASSPLGQSKADTQYF. Here the CDR3 DNA reads TGTGCCAGCAGTCCACTTGGACAGTCGAAGGCGGATACGCAGTATTTT.

This clonotype came up many times. The V and J genes are TRBV29-1 and TRBJ2-5, with a weak D call TRBD2 (7 bases). CDR3 length: 12 amino acids. The V end was cut by 7 bases, the J end by 3 bases, with 12 bases between. Germline V lookup: CDR1 SQVTM, CDR2 ANQGSEA. CDR3 sequence: CSARGGEETQYF. In nucleotides, the CDR3 is TGCAGCGCGAGGGGGGGGGAAGAGACCCAGTACTTC.

This clonotype occurred many times. This chain connects TRBV6-5 to TRBJ2-3; perhaps TRBD1 as D (6 bases). In germline, CDR1 is MNHEY, CDR2 SVGAGI. CDR3 length: 14 amino acids. V shed 2 bases and J shed 6 bases, with 12 bases lying between them. The CDR3 sequence: CASSYGQGSDTQYF. The CDR3 coding sequence is TGTGCCAGCAGTTACGGGCAGGGGTCGGATACGCAGTATTTT.

This clonotype was seen repeatedly, ten times or more. CDR3 loop: CATSDPEDRGVVWRAEAFF. The CDR3 DNA is TGTGCCACCAGTGATCCCGAGGACAGGGGAGTCGTTTGGAGGGCTGAAGCTTTCTTT. The chain recombines TRBV24-1 with TRBJ1-1; 9 nucleotides line up with TRBD1. V lost 3 bases and J lost 6; bases outside the gene matches: 19. CDR3 size: 19 residues. Germline V CDR1 and CDR2: KGHDR, SFDVKD.

This clonotype has just a few counts. This rearrangement joins TRBV2 to TRBJ1-6; 10 nucleotides match TRBD1. The CDR3 runs to 14 residues. Germline V gene data show CDR1 as SNHLY and CDR2 as FYNNEI. V gave up 7 bases and J gave up 7 bases; unmatched junction bases: 4. The CDR3 loop is CASTADRGNSPLHF. The CDR3 DNA reads as TGTGCCAGCACCGCGGACAGGGGGAATTCACCCCTCCACTTT.

V usage is TRBV27 and J usage is TRBJ2-1; D might be TRBD2 (6 bases). Germline values: CDR1 MNHEY, CDR2 SMNVEV (reference sequence). The CDR3 has 18 residues. V was shortened by 2 bases and J by 0 bases, with 17 bases between the two germline ends. The CDR3 spells CASSLQWRGPLSYNEQFF. The CDR3 DNA is TGTGCCAGCAGTTTACAGTGGCGGGGTCCCCTCTCCTACAATGAGCAGTTCTTC.

The chain links TRBV19 to TRBJ2-7; D possibly matches TRBD1 or TRBD2 (5 bases each). V lost 6 bases and J lost 6, with 21 bases in between. CDR1 LNHDA and CDR2 SQIVND come from the germline V gene (reference sequence). This CDR3 spans 15 amino acids. The CDR3 is CASSPWDGRVREQYF. DNA for the CDR3: TGTGCCAGTAGCCCCTGGGACGGACGGGTGCGCGAGCAGTACTTC.

As regards this clonotype: A much more abundant neighbour one base away suggests this may be a read error. The V gene is TRBV19, the J gene TRBJ2-6; D is ambiguous. CDR3 length: 15 amino acids. The ends were cut back, 9 bases at V and 0 bases at J, with 12 bases in the middle. Germline V CDR1 and CDR2: LNHDA, SQIVND (reference sequence). CDR3 residues: CARRGGSSGANVLTF. CDR3 sequence (DNA): TGTGCCAGAAGAGGCGGCAGCTCTGGGGCCAACGTCCTGACTTTC.

This clonotype was picked up many times. The rearrangement uses TRBV20-1 and TRBJ2-3; 8 bases are shared with TRBD1. V dropped 2 bases and J dropped 2; count of bases not matched to a gene: 9. CDR3 length: 16 amino acids. Germline CDR1 is DFQATT and CDR2 is SNEGSKA (reference sequence). CDR3 loop: CSARLRDRLFTDTQYF. The CDR3 bases are TGCAGTGCTAGATTGCGGGACAGGTTATTCACAGATACGCAGTATTTT.

Ten or more counts support this clonotype. This chain's CDR3 is CASSQRTSAQSTDTQYF. CDR3 sequence (DNA): TGTGCCAGCAGCCAGAGGACTAGCGCTCAAAGCACAGATACGCAGTATTTT. The gene calls are TRBV14 and TRBJ2-3, with 9 nucleotides matching TRBD2. This CDR3 comprises 17 residues. CDR1 and CDR2 from the germline V gene are SGHDN and FVKESK. V shed 3 bases, J shed 0 bases, and the junction held 7 bases outside the gene matches.

CDR3 sequence (DNA): TGTGCCAGCAGTCCCGGGACAGGGATCACAGATACGCAGTATTTT. Translation gives CASSPGTGITDTQYF. The rearrangement joins TRBV6-2 or TRBV6-3 to TRBJ2-3, with 9 bases aligning to TRBD1. The germline CDR1 and CDR2 sequences are MNHEY and SVGEGT. The length of the CDR3 is 15 residues. J lost 2 bases, V lost 5 bases, and 5 bases had no gene match.

This clonotype was seen at least ten times. V is TRBV20-1 and J is TRBJ2-4, with TRBD2 matching 12 bases. The trim removed 3 bases at V and 5 bases at J, leaving 17 bases unmatched. Looked up from germline, CDR1 is DFQATT and CDR2 is SNEGSKA (reference sequence). The CDR3 totals 19 residues. The CDR3 protein is CSASSGALAGGPLQNIQYF. CDR3 DNA: TGCAGTGCTAGTTCAGGGGCCCTAGCGGGGGGGCCCCTCCAAAACATTCAGTACTTC.

This clonotype was counted a few times. This rearrangement joins TRBV9 to TRBJ1-6; 7 bases agree with TRBD1. CDR3 length: 16 amino acids. V shed 7 bases and J 7 bases; nucleotides not matched to a gene: 14. Germline CDR1 SGDLS, CDR2 YYNGEE. CDR3 DNA sequence: TGTGCCAGCTCTACCCCCAGGACAGGCCTAAATTCACCCCTCCACTTT. Translating it yields CASSTPRTGLNSPLHF.

This clonotype has a count of ten or more. This chain joins TRBV20-1 and TRBJ2-1; tentatively, D is TRBD2 (6 bases). Germline V gene data show CDR1 as DFQATT and CDR2 as SNEGSKA (reference sequence). With 0 bases removed from V and 2 bases from J, the gap between germline ends came to 14 bases. The CDR3 runs 16 residues. CDR3 DNA sequence: TGCAGTGCTAGAGATTCAGCGGGCACTCCCTACAATGAGCAGTTCTTC. Translated: CSARDSAGTPYNEQFF.

This clonotype occurred many times. The chain recombines TRBV2 with TRBJ2-5, with D tentatively TRBD1 or TRBD2 (5 bases each). CDR1 and CDR2 from the germline V gene are SNHLY and FYNNEI. The CDR3 length is 17 residues. V lost 4 bases and J lost 4, with 22 bases in between. Here the CDR3 DNA reads TGTGCCAGCAGTGCCAGCTTTTGGGACCAATCAGGAGAGACCCAGTACTTC. Translation gives CASSASFWDQSGETQYF.